This T cell receptor (beta chain) appears in the sequencing data of a study of T cell changes during pregnancy in multiple sclerosis. Sequencing used immunoSEQ multiplex PCR; TCRdb keeps in-frame clones, though not all of them. The sample records some 110,000 clones, 90% to 95% being singletons. Germline assignment: CDR1 MRHNA and CDR2 SNTAGT. Germline trimming cut 3 bases from V and 4 bases from J; bases unmatched to any gene: 6. The CDR3 extends over 16 amino acids. The V and J genes are TRBV6-4 and TRBJ2-3; 11 bases match TRBD2. The TCR was taken from a female donor with multiple sclerosis, enrolled in a pregnancy study. The material sequenced was peripheral blood, taken in the third trimester of pregnancy. The CDR3 sequence: CASSEASGGPSDTQYF. The CDR3 DNA reads as TGTGCCAGCAGTGAAGCTAGCGGGGGGCCATCAGATACGCAGTATTTT.